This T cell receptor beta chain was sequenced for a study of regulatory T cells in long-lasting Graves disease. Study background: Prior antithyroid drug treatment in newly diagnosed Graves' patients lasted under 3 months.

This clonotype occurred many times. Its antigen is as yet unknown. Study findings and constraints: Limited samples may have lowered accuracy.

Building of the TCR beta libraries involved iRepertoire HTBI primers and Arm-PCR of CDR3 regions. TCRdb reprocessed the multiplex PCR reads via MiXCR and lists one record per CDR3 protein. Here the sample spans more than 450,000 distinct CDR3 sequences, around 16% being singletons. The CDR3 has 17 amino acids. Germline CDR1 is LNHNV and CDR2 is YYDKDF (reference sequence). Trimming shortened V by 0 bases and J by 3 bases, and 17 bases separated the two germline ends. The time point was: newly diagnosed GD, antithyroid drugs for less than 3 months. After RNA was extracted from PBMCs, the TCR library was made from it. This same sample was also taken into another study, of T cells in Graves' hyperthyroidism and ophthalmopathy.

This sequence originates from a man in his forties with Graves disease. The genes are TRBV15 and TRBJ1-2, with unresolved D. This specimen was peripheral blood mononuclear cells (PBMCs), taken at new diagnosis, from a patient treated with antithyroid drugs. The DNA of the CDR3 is TGTGCCACCAGCAGAGAGGTAGTACCGTCAAACGACTATGGCTACACCTTC. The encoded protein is CATSREVVPSNDYGYTF.